These 19 T cell receptor beta chains were all obtained from the same sample, sequenced in a study of identical twins. TCRdb reprocessed the 5' RACE reads via MiXCR and lists one record per CDR3 protein. The table includes around 690,000 distinct CDR3 sequences, approximately 22% detected once. These data were also reused for a study on T cells expressing NK-cell markers.

Input material: PBMCs. The receptors originated from a woman younger than 35 in good health.

This clonotype showed up just a few times. V gene TRBV12-5 combines with J gene TRBJ2-1; possibly TRBD1 for D (5 bases). Between the trimmed V and J ends, which lost 7 bases and 7 bases, there was a span of 11 bases. Germline loops: CDR1 LGHNT, CDR2 FRNRAP. This CDR3 has 12 amino acids. The CDR3 coding sequence is TGTGCTAGTGCCCTAGGGGTAAATGAGCAGTTCTTC. Amino acids: CASALGVNEQFF.

This clonotype has a handful of counts. This sequence joins TRBV5-1 and TRBJ2-7; 12 positions agree with TRBD2. CDR3 length: 14 residues. The germline gives CDR1 SGHRS, CDR2 YFSETQ. J gave up 6 bases and V 5 bases, and 6 bases lay outside the gene matches. CDR3 coding DNA: TGCGCCAGCAGACCGACTAGCGGGGGCCGCGAGCAGTACTTC. This codes for CASRPTSGGREQYF.

The chain has TRBV5-1 and TRBJ1-4; no clear D gene. V lost 4 bases and J 2 bases, leaving 12 bases between the germline ends. CDR1 is SGHRS, CDR2 YFSETQ, per germline. The CDR3 spans 15 residues. The CDR3 here is CASSLGVVTNEKLFF. The CDR3 bases are TGCGCCAGCAGCCTTGGCGTAGTCACTAATGAAAAACTGTTTTTT.

There are a few counts of this clonotype. This chain connects TRBV12-3 or TRBV12-4 to TRBJ2-5; tentative D call: TRBD2 (7 bases). The germline V and J ends were trimmed by 2 bases and 5 bases, with 15 bases remaining between them. The CDR3 is 15 amino acids. CDR3 sequence reads: CASSLPMGGGETQYF. CDR3 nucleotides: TGTGCCAGCAGTTTACCGATGGGGGGGGGCGAGACCCAGTACTTC.

This clonotype was counted between two and nine times. The chain combines TRBV6-5 with TRBJ1-2, with TRBD1 as a possible D gene (5 bases). The CDR3 length is 13 residues. Trimming left V 4 bases short and J 8 bases short, with 14 bases between. Germline CDR1 is MNHEY and CDR2 is SVGAGI. DNA of the CDR3: TGTGCCAGCAGTTTACAAGGACAACCCGGCTACACCTTC. It translates to CASSLQGQPGYTF.

The rearrangement links TRBV20-1 to TRBJ1-6; D remains ambiguous. CDR1 and CDR2 from the germline V gene are DFQATT and SNEGSKA (reference sequence). V lost 3 bases and J lost 14, with 17 bases in between. The CDR3 extends over 13 amino acids. The CDR3 loop is CSASSPGGPTLHF. The CDR3 bases are TGCAGTGCTAGTTCCCCCGGAGGCCCAACCCTCCACTTT.

V is TRBV20-1 and J is TRBJ2-6; TRBD2 matches 7 bases. CDR3 length: 16 residues. Losses at the gene ends were 3 bases for V and 0 bases for J; bases not matched to a gene: 5. Germline-derived CDR1 and CDR2 are DFQATT and SNEGSKA (reference sequence). The DNA of the CDR3 is TGCAGTGCTAGTGACGGGGGGAGCTCTGGGGCCAACGTCCTGACTTTC. It translates to CSASDGGSSGANVLTF.

This rearrangement joins TRBV20-1 to TRBJ1-4, with D possibly TRBD1 on 6 matching bases. There are 16 residues in the CDR3. V gave up 1 base and J gave up 5 bases, with 17 bases separating them. CDR1 and CDR2 from the germline V gene are DFQATT and SNEGSKA (reference sequence). As DNA, the CDR3 is TGCAGTGCTAGAGGGACGGGGGCTTGGTGGAATGAAAAACTGTTTTTT. Its protein product is CSARGTGAWWNEKLFF.

This clonotype has ten or more counts. This chain links TRBV3-1 with TRBJ2-1; the match to TRBD1 covers 9 bases. The germline V gene has CDR1 LGHDT and CDR2 YNNKEL (reference sequence). The CDR3 extends over 16 amino acids. V dropped 7 bases and J dropped 9; count of bases not matched to a gene: 16. CDR3 protein: CASTPNWDRAVGEQFF. The CDR3 DNA sequence: TGTGCCAGCACCCCCAACTGGGACAGGGCGGTCGGTGAGCAGTTCTTC.

This clonotype showed up just a few times. V usage is TRBV20-1 and J usage is TRBJ2-7, with D maybe TRBD1 (5 bases). Trimming shortened V by 0 bases and J by 5 bases, and 17 bases separated the two germline ends. The CDR3 is 15 amino acids. Germline values: CDR1 DFQATT, CDR2 SNEGSKA (reference sequence). CDR3 region: CSARDPSQGLDEQYF. In nucleotides, the CDR3 is TGCAGTGCTAGAGATCCTTCTCAGGGTTTGGACGAGCAGTACTTC.

This rearrangement joins TRBV10-2 to TRBJ2-4; D remains ambiguous. Trimming removed 7 bases from V and 3 bases from J, with 13 bases in between. Germline V gene data show CDR1 as WSHSY and CDR2 as SAAADI. The CDR3 loop spans 14 amino acids. The CDR3 DNA is TGCGCCAGCATTGGCCAATGGGACAAAAACATTCAGTACTTC. Amino acids: CASIGQWDKNIQYF.

This chain uses TRBV6-1 with TRBJ1-4, with TRBD1 matching over 9 bases. CDR1 MNHNS and CDR2 SASEGT come from the germline V gene. The CDR3 covers 14 residues. V shed 6 bases and J 10 bases; nucleotides not matched to a gene: 9. DNA for the CDR3: TGTGCCAGCAGGGAACCGGGACAGGGAGGAAAACTGTTTTTT. The encoded protein is CASREPGQGGKLFF.

The J gene is TRBJ2-1, the V gene TRBV7-9, with 7 bases fitting TRBD2. J gave up 3 bases and V 5 bases, and 13 bases lay outside the gene matches. Looked up from germline, CDR1 is SEHNR and CDR2 is FQNEAQ (reference sequence). CDR3 size: 17 residues. The CDR3 here is CASSPRLANRVYNEQFF. The CDR3, as DNA: TGTGCCAGCAGCCCAAGACTAGCTAACCGTGTCTACAATGAGCAGTTCTTC.

About this clonotype itself: The germline gene is not matched at one end of the junction; a read error may be the cause. This rearrangement joins TRBV5-1 to TRBJ1-6, with D possibly being TRBD1 (5 bases). Germline CDR1 is SGHRS and CDR2 is YFSETQ. This CDR3 is 14 amino acids long. The DNA of the CDR3 is TGCGCCAGCAGATTGGGGGACGGTAATTCACCCCTCCACTTT. Its protein is CASRLGDGNSPLHF.

At least ten counts were recorded for this clonotype. The germline gene is not matched at one end of the junction; a read error may be the cause. The chain carries TRBV5-1 and TRBJ2-2, with a tentative D call TRBD2 (7 bases). Per germline, CDR1 SGHRS and CDR2 YFSETQ. The CDR3 has 13 residues. CDR3 in amino acids: CASSLGGAGELFF. As DNA, the CDR3 is TGTGCCAGCAGTTTAGGGGGGGCCGGGGAGCTGTTTTTT.

This chain connects TRBV7-2 to TRBJ2-7, with TRBD2 matching 7 bases. From germline, CDR1 is SGHTA and CDR2 FQGNSA. The CDR3 loop spans 13 amino acids. V lost 5 bases, J lost 6 bases, and 7 bases stayed unmatched. CDR3 amino acids: CASSLGGGLEQYF. CDR3 coding DNA: TGTGCCAGCAGCCTTGGGGGGGGACTCGAGCAGTACTTC.

CDR3 protein: CASSRITASSTDTQYF. The CDR3, as DNA: TGCGCCAGCAGCCGCATCACCGCCTCTAGCACAGATACGCAGTATTTT. J is TRBJ2-3 and V is TRBV5-1, with D uncertain. This CDR3 has 16 amino acids. The V end was cut by 4 bases, the J end by 0 bases, with 15 bases between. Looked up from germline, CDR1 is SGHRS and CDR2 is YFSETQ. Full variable domain (missing parts from reference TRBV5-1 and TRBJ2-3): KAGVTQTPRYLIKTRGQQVTLSCSPISGHRSVSWYQQTPGQGLQFLFEYFSETQRNKGNFPGRFSGRQFSNSRSEMNVSTLELGDSALYLCASSRITASSTDTQYFGPGTRLTVL.

The chain recombines TRBV25-1 with TRBJ1-1; no definite D call. Germline CDR1 reads MGHDK; CDR2 reads SYGVNS. V was pared by 6 bases and J by 2 bases, with 13 bases between. This CDR3 contains 14 residues. The CDR3 sequence: CASSYDTANTEAFF. The CDR3 DNA reads TGTGCCAGCAGCTATGACACGGCTAACACTGAAGCTTTCTTT. Full variable domain (rest looked up from reference TRBV25-1 and TRBJ1-1): EADIYQTPRYLVIGTGKKITLECSQTMGHDKMYWYQQDPGMELHLIHYSYGVNSTEKGDLSSESTVSRIRTEHFPLTLESARPSHTSQYLCASSYDTANTEAFFGQGTRLTVV.

This clonotype was seen repeatedly, ten times or more. V is TRBV19 and J is TRBJ1-1; D gene unclear. Trimming removed 3 bases from V and 7 bases from J, with 9 bases in between. The CDR3 has 12 amino acids. In germline, CDR1 is LNHDA, CDR2 SQIVND (reference sequence). CDR3 coding DNA: TGTGCCAGTAGTATCGAGGGTCTTGAAGCTTTCTTT. Protein: CASSIEGLEAFF.